This T cell receptor (beta chain) was captured by sequencing in a study of post-analysis software for immune sequencing data. For the study at large: Courses of disease covered relapsing-remitting, secondary progressive and progressive-relapsing multiple sclerosis.

This clonotype was detected only a few times. Its antigen is not known. Unique molecular identifiers were carried by the TCR beta cDNA libraries. Each CDR3 protein gets one entry after TCRdb re-called the PCR reads with MiXCR. This sample yields some 690,000 distinct CDR3 sequences, of which 59% are seen a single time; approximately 11% belongs to the top ten. Study findings and constraints: Multiple sclerosis patients had significantly lower normalized Chao1 diversity than controls. The study found TRBV5-6, TRBV5-1 and TRBV20-1 among roughly 5 TRBV segments more frequent in patients than controls.

The CDR3 loop spans 14 amino acids. The V end lost 5 bases, the J end lost 0 bases, and 10 bases lay between the germline ends. Germline CDR1 is SGHTA and CDR2 is FQGTGA. The material sequenced was blood. This chain connects TRBV7-3 to TRBJ1-1; D remains unclear. The receptor comes from a girl aged 2-15 years with multiple sclerosis. CDR3 residues: CASSQRTVNTEAFF. The CDR3 bases are TGTGCCAGCAGCCAGAGGACGGTGAACACTGAAGCTTTCTTT.